The rows below give T cell receptor beta chains drawn from one sample of a study of regulatory T cells in long-lasting Graves disease. MiXCR, applied by TCRdb to the multiplex PCR reads, yields one record per CDR3 protein. The sample has under 300,000 distinct CDR3 sequences, approximately 18% seen once; the top ten hold 14%. This same sample was also part of a study on T cells in Graves' hyperthyroidism and ophthalmopathy.

The sample here was peripheral blood mononuclear cells (PBMCs), taken at new diagnosis, from a patient treated with antithyroid drugs. The source is a woman in her twenties or thirties with Graves disease. Both conserved end residues are part of each CDR3. Each record gives: clone size, V gene, J gene, D gene, CDR3 DNA, CDR3 protein. The D gene is left open where the match is weak. The size entry is marked missing in some rows and otherwise reads once, few, many or a size class.

size: NA
V: TRBV25-1
J: TRBJ1-6
D: NA
DNA: TGTGCCAGCCGTCCCAGAATTGATTCACCCCTCCACTTT
CDR3: CASRPRIDSPLHF

size: few
V: TRBV9
J: TRBJ1-5
D: NA
DNA: TGTGCCAGCAGCGTAGCGGGGGGGCCCAATCAGCCCCAGCATTTT
CDR3: CASSVAGGPNQPQHF

size: many
V: TRBV10-1
J: TRBJ2-3
D: NA
DNA: TGCGCCAGCAGTGAGTCGAGGGGGGCAGATACGCAGTATTTT
CDR3: CASSESRGADTQYF

size: NA
V: TRBV20-1
J: TRBJ2-3
D: NA
DNA: TGCAGTGCTAGAGATCTGTCTAGCGCGGCAGATACGCAGTATTTT
CDR3: CSARDLSSAADTQYF

size: many
V: TRBV12-5
J: TRBJ2-1
D: TRBD1
DNA: TGTGCTAGTGGGGGGACAGGGGGCTACAATGAGCAGTTCTTC
CDR3: CASGGTGGYNEQFF

size: many
V: TRBV16
J: TRBJ1-2
D: NA
DNA: TGTGCCAGCAGCCAATTTGTGGAGGGAGCTAACTATGGCTACACCTTC
CDR3: CASSQFVEGANYGYTF

size: many
V: TRBV10-3
J: TRBJ2-1
D: NA
DNA: TGTGCCATCGGGGGGGACAGTTCGGATGAGCAGTTCTTC
CDR3: CAIGGDSSDEQFF

size: many
V: TRBV9
J: TRBJ2-5
D: TRBD1
DNA: TGTGCCAGCAGCGTAGCTGGACAGGGGGGAAAAGAGACCCAGTACTTC
CDR3: CASSVAGQGGKETQYF

size: few
V: TRBV19
J: TRBJ1-6
D: NA
DNA: TGTGCCTCTAACCCAGGGAGGGATTCACCCCTCCACTTT
CDR3: CASNPGRDSPLHF

size: few
V: TRBV19
J: TRBJ2-7
D: NA
DNA: TGTGCCAGTAGTATGGGATTACAGATCTCCTACGAGCAGTACTTC
CDR3: CASSMGLQISYEQYF

size: many
V: TRBV20-1
J: TRBJ2-7
D: NA
DNA: TGCAGTGCTAGATCGGAAATCTCGTCCTACGAGCAGTACTTC
CDR3: CSARSEISSYEQYF

size: few
V: TRBV6-2/TRBV6-3
J: TRBJ2-1
D: TRBD2
DNA: TGTGCCAGCAGTTTCTCACTAGCGTATTCAAATGAGCAGTTCTTC
CDR3: CASSFSLAYSNEQFF

size: many
V: TRBV6-1
J: TRBJ1-2
D: TRBD1
DNA: TGTGCCAGCAGGCCCGGGACAGATTATGGCTACACCTTC
CDR3: CASRPGTDYGYTF

size: NA
V: TRBV27
J: TRBJ1-5
D: NA
DNA: TGTGCCAGCCGGGGCGGCAGCGCCGCATTGCCCCAGCATTTT
CDR3: CASRGGSAALPQHF

size: many
V: TRBV19
J: TRBJ1-1
D: NA
DNA: TGTGCCAGTAGTCCCCGGAGCAGACTCACTGAAGCTTTCTTT
CDR3: CASSPRSRLTEAFF